One and the same sample provided the 27 T cell receptor beta chains below, sequenced in a study of CD8 T cells in Susac syndrome. Random hexamers served to reverse transcribe roughly 0.45 to 1 ug RNA. TCRdb analysed the immunoSEQ multiplex PCR reads with MiXCR anew, one entry per CDR3 protein. The sample consists of about 240,000 distinct CDR3 sequences, 90% to 97% of them appearing once. The specimen was CD4+ T cells from PBMCs. These receptors originate from a human donor with Susac syndrome.

This clonotype appeared once. V is TRBV5-4 and J is TRBJ2-5; D may match TRBD1 or TRBD2 (5 bases each). V was cut by 5 bases and J by 2 bases, with 13 bases left in between. The CDR3 consists of 14 residues. Germline CDR1 SGHNT, CDR2 YYREEE (reference sequence). Here the CDR3 reads CASSNRDGQETQYF. DNA for the CDR3: TGTGCCAGCAGTAACCGGGACGGACAAGAGACCCAGTACTTC.

The J gene is TRBJ2-3, the V gene TRBV7-2; D gene ambiguous. Per germline, CDR1 SGHTA and CDR2 FQGNSA. This CDR3 has 13 amino acids. Trimming pared 2 bases from V and 2 bases from J, leaving 5 bases between. The CDR3 DNA is TGTGCCAGCAGCTTATACATCACAGATACGCAGTATTTT. Its protein product is CASSLYITDTQYF.

The count of this clonotype is one. V usage is TRBV9 and J usage is TRBJ2-6; D unclear. Trimming removed 0 bases at V and 0 bases at J, with 4 bases between. Germline loops: CDR1 SGDLS, CDR2 YYNGEE. The CDR3 has 15 amino acids. The CDR3 DNA follows: TGTGCCAGCAGCGTAGGGAGCTCTGGGGCCAACGTCCTGACTTTC. As protein: CASSVGSSGANVLTF.

J is TRBJ2-5 and V is TRBV29-1; 7 nucleotides line up with TRBD2. This CDR3 comprises 14 residues. The J segment lost 2 bases and the V segment lost 3 bases, leaving 6 bases of the junction unmatched. CDR1 SQVTM and CDR2 ANQGSEA come from the germline V gene. The chain's CDR3 is CSVDYMGGQETQYF. In DNA, the CDR3 is TGCAGCGTTGATTATATGGGGGGGCAAGAGACCCAGTACTTC.

The gene calls are TRBV12-3 or TRBV12-4 and TRBJ2-5; D gene unclear. V lost 6 bases and J lost 2, with 13 bases in between. This CDR3 is 14 amino acids long. The CDR3 here is CASSRRTFQETQYF. The CDR3 DNA reads as TGTGCCAGCAGCCGCCGGACCTTTCAAGAGACCCAGTACTTC.

The chain has TRBV14 and TRBJ2-1, with 10 nucleotides matching TRBD1. This CDR3 is 15 amino acids long. V dropped 4 bases and J dropped 7; count of bases not matched to a gene: 7. Germline CDR1 and CDR2: SGHDN and FVKESK. In DNA, the CDR3 is TGTGCCAGCAGCCGGATATGGACAGGGGGGAATGAGCAGTTCTTC. It yields the protein CASSRIWTGGNEQFF. Using reference TRBV14 and TRBJ2-1 for the parts outside the CDR3, the full variable domain is EAGVTQFPSHSVIEKGQTVTLRCDPISGHDNLYWYRRVMGKEIKFLLHFVKESKQDESGMPNNRFLAERTGGTYSTLKVQPAELEDSGVYFCASSRIWTGGNEQFFGPGTRLTVL.

V and J are TRBV5-1 and TRBJ1-5, with D maybe TRBD1 (5 bases). The CDR3 extends over 15 amino acids. Germline loops: CDR1 SGHRS, CDR2 YFSETQ. V shed 4 bases and J shed 0 bases, with 11 bases lying between them. The DNA for the CDR3 is TGCGCCAGCAGCCTAGACAGTTATAGCAATCAGCCCCAGCATTTT. Encoded protein: CASSLDSYSNQPQHF. The full variable domain, its missing parts supplied by reference TRBV5-1 and TRBJ1-5, is KAGVTQTPRYLIKTRGQQVTLSCSPISGHRSVSWYQQTPGQGLQFLFEYFSETQRNKGNFPGRFSGRQFSNSRSEMNVSTLELGDSALYLCASSLDSYSNQPQHFGDGTRLSIL.

CDR3 loop: CSARVRWESQETQYF. The CDR3 bases are TGCAGTGCTAGAGTGCGGTGGGAGAGTCAAGAGACCCAGTACTTC. V usage is TRBV20-1 and J usage is TRBJ2-5; a weak D match, TRBD2 (5 bases). Germline V CDR1 and CDR2: DFQATT, SNEGSKA (reference sequence). V shed 1 base and J shed 2 bases, with 14 bases lying between them. The CDR3 loop spans 15 amino acids.

This rearrangement joins TRBV20-1 to TRBJ2-1; 9 bases align to TRBD2. Germline loops: CDR1 DFQATT, CDR2 SNEGSKA (reference sequence). The trim removed 5 bases at V and 9 bases at J, leaving 8 bases unmatched. The CDR3 runs 13 residues. The CDR3 reads CSAFLAGVTEQFF. The CDR3 bases are TGCAGTGCTTTCTTAGCGGGAGTAACTGAGCAGTTCTTC.

V is TRBV2 and J is TRBJ2-5; tentatively, D is TRBD1 (5 bases). The CDR3 spans 14 residues. Per germline, CDR1 SNHLY and CDR2 FYNNEI. Trimming pared 6 bases from V and 3 bases from J, leaving 14 bases between. The chain's CDR3 is CASSRTNRKETQYF. CDR3 in DNA: TGTGCCAGCAGCCGTACCAACAGGAAAGAGACCCAGTACTTC.

This chain uses TRBV29-1 with TRBJ2-1, with TRBD1 matching 9 bases. Germline V CDR1 and CDR2: SQVTM, ANQGSEA. The CDR3 has 16 amino acids. Losses at the gene ends were 2 bases for V and 3 bases for J; bases not matched to a gene: 8. CDR3 in amino acids: CSVESGTGMVYNEQFF. The DNA of the CDR3 is TGCAGCGTTGAATCCGGGACAGGGATGGTCTACAATGAGCAGTTCTTC.

This chain links TRBV5-1 with TRBJ2-2; 9 bases are shared with TRBD2. Trimming cost V 0 bases and J 4 bases; bases outside gene matches: 4. CDR1 and CDR2 (germline): SGHRS, YFSETQ. There are 16 residues in the CDR3. The CDR3 loop is CASSLVAGGPTGELFF. The CDR3 bases are TGCGCCAGCAGCTTGGTTGCGGGAGGGCCCACCGGGGAGCTGTTTTTT.

This clonotype was counted a single time. CDR3 DNA sequence: TGTGCCAGCAGCTTAAGGCCTAGCGGAGACAATGAGCAGTTCTTC. It is translated as CASSLRPSGDNEQFF. V usage is TRBV7-3 and J usage is TRBJ2-1, with TRBD2 matching 7 bases. The V and J ends lost 1 base and 5 bases, in that order; junction bases with no gene match: 5. CDR1 and CDR2 from the germline V gene are SGHTA and FQGTGA. CDR3 size: 15 residues.

This clonotype has a single count. This chain connects TRBV29-1 to TRBJ2-2; D may be TRBD2 (7 bases). Germline CDR1 SQVTM, CDR2 ANQGSEA. The CDR3 is 16 amino acids. The V end was cut by 6 bases, the J end by 4 bases, with 21 bases between. The DNA for the CDR3 is TGCAGCGTCCTAATGGGGGGGCAGAGAAGCACCGGGGAGCTGTTTTTT. This codes for CSVLMGGQRSTGELFF.

The chain couples TRBV29-1 to TRBJ1-2, with D perhaps matching TRBD1 (6 bases). Trimming left V 4 bases short and J 2 bases short, with 11 bases between. Looked up from germline, CDR1 is SQVTM and CDR2 is ANQGSEA. This CDR3 is built from 13 residues. The CDR3 DNA is TGCAGCGTTGCGACAGGCCCCAACTATGGCTACACCTTC. Protein product: CSVATGPNYGYTF.

This rearrangement joins TRBV4-1 to TRBJ2-2; D may be TRBD1 or TRBD2 (6 bases each). There are 17 residues in the CDR3. Germline-derived CDR1 and CDR2 are MGHRA and YSYEKL. Trimming pared 4 bases from V and 8 bases from J, leaving 23 bases between. The CDR3, as DNA: TGCGCCAGCAGCCCCGAAGTAGTGCAGGGGAGGTCGGGGGAGCTGTTTTTT. Translating it yields CASSPEVVQGRSGELFF.

The V call is TRBV27, the J call TRBJ2-5; D might be TRBD1 (6 bases). CDR3 length: 14 amino acids. CDR1 and CDR2 from the germline V gene are MNHEY and SMNVEV (reference sequence). Trimming left V 6 bases short and J 5 bases short, with 16 bases between. The CDR3 DNA reads TGTGCCAGCAGAGTCACGGGACATTTGGAGACCCAGTACTTC. The encoded protein is CASRVTGHLETQYF.

This clonotype was found a few times. The CDR3 loop reads CAWSVTRTSGSRNEQFF. The CDR3 DNA follows: TGTGCCTGGAGTGTTACCCGGACTAGCGGGAGCAGGAATGAGCAGTTCTTC. This chain uses TRBV30 with TRBJ2-1; 13 nucleotides align to TRBD2. The germline V gene encodes CDR1 GTSNPN and CDR2 SVGIG (reference sequence). The CDR3 has 17 amino acids. The trim removed 0 bases at V and 7 bases at J, leaving 9 bases unmatched.

This chain links TRBV30 with TRBJ1-5, with 7 bases aligning to TRBD1. This CDR3 is built from 16 residues. Trimming at V came to 2 bases and at J to 2 bases, leaving 9 bases not matched to a gene. Per germline, CDR1 GTSNPN and CDR2 SVGIG (reference sequence). The CDR3 DNA is TGTGCCTGGAGTCCAACAGGGGCCCTTGGCAATCAGCCCCAGCATTTT. Translated, it gives CAWSPTGALGNQPQHF.

This rearrangement joins TRBV29-1 to TRBJ2-3; weak D call: TRBD2 (6 bases). In germline, CDR1 is SQVTM, CDR2 ANQGSEA. The CDR3 totals 13 residues. Trimming cost V 8 bases and J 2 bases, with 14 bases left between them. For the CDR3, the DNA is TGCAGCACTGACCGGGGGACCACAGATACGCAGTATTTT. Protein product: CSTDRGTTDTQYF.

The V gene is TRBV28, the J gene TRBJ1-2; 8 positions match TRBD1. The V and J ends lost 6 bases and 5 bases, in that order; junction bases with no gene match: 11. The V gene's germline CDR1 is MDHEN and CDR2 SYDVKM. The CDR3 covers 15 residues. CDR3 nucleotide sequence: TGTGCCAGCAGGCTTAATGACAGGGGATGGTATGGCTACACCTTC. It translates to CASRLNDRGWYGYTF.

This chain connects TRBV27 to TRBJ2-7; TRBD2 agrees at 9 bases. Germline V CDR1 and CDR2: MNHEY, SMNVEV (reference sequence). J gave up 2 bases and V 5 bases, and 10 bases lay outside the gene matches. The CDR3 runs 16 residues. CDR3 nucleotides: TGTGCCAGCAGTCCGCCTAGCGGGGTCAGGCCCTACGAGCAGTACTTC. This encodes CASSPPSGVRPYEQYF.

The chain is built from TRBV30 and TRBJ2-5; 8 bases align to TRBD2. Germline CDR1 is GTSNPN and CDR2 is SVGIG (reference sequence). Trimming cost V 0 bases and J 5 bases; bases outside gene matches: 5. The CDR3 is 14 amino acids. CDR3 in DNA: TGTGCCTGGAGTGTCCCGGGACTAGAGGAGACCCAGTACTTC. The encoded protein is CAWSVPGLEETQYF.

V gene TRBV29-1 combines with J gene TRBJ2-7; 8 positions agree with TRBD1. This CDR3 spans 13 amino acids. Germline CDR1 is SQVTM and CDR2 is ANQGSEA. V shed 5 bases, J shed 2 bases, and the junction held 5 bases outside the gene matches. The CDR3, as DNA: TGCAGCGTTTCGGTACAGGGGGCCTACGAGCAGTACTTC. It specifies CSVSVQGAYEQYF.

The V call is TRBV20-1, the J call TRBJ1-2; 11 nucleotides match TRBD1. Germline assignment: CDR1 DFQATT and CDR2 SNEGSKA (reference sequence). The J segment lost 7 bases and the V segment lost 6 bases, leaving 7 bases of the junction unmatched. CDR3 length equals 13 residues. CDR3 in DNA: TGCAGTGCCCGGACAGGGGGCTCAGGTGGCTACACCTTC. Its protein is CSARTGGSGGYTF.

This clonotype showed up just once. The V call is TRBV29-1, the J call TRBJ2-7; a possible D gene is TRBD1 (6 bases). Trimming pared 7 bases from V and 6 bases from J, leaving 19 bases between. Per the germline V gene, CDR1 is SQVTM and CDR2 is ANQGSEA. CDR3 length: 13 amino acids. The CDR3 loop reads CSAIRGLMGEQYF. In DNA, the CDR3 is TGCAGCGCTATCAGGGGCTTGATGGGCGAGCAGTACTTC.

The rearrangement joins TRBV29-1 to TRBJ2-1, with D possibly TRBD1 on 5 matching bases. The V gene lost 7 bases and the J gene lost 10 bases, with 14 bases spanning the gap. The germline V gene has CDR1 SQVTM and CDR2 ANQGSEA. This CDR3 region has 11 residues. CDR3 bases: TGCAGCGCCTCCGACCCAGGGGAGCAGTTCTTC. Translating it yields CSASDPGEQFF.